The 32 T cell receptor beta chains in this list originate from one sample, sequenced in a study of cytomegalovirus exposure and HLA in healthy donors. Primers: 60 Vbeta forward and 13 Jbeta reverse. Produced via immunoSEQ multiplex PCR; TCRdb's table is partial and in-frame only. This sample has 150,000 to 200,000 clones, with approximately 83% found just once. Sample: PBMCs. These receptors were collected from a young man in good health and CMV-seropositive.

This sequence joins TRBV5-1 and TRBJ1-3; D not certain. The CDR3 consists of 17 residues. Germline CDR1 is SGHRS and CDR2 is YFSETQ. V was trimmed by 0 bases and J by 0 bases, leaving 13 bases between them. The CDR3, as DNA: TGCGCCAGCAGCTTGGCTGAAGCAGGACTCTCTGGAAACACCATATATTTT. Protein product: CASSLAEAGLSGNTIYF. Full variable domain (rest looked up from reference TRBV5-1 and TRBJ1-3): KAGVTQTPRYLIKTRGQQVTLSCSPISGHRSVSWYQQTPGQGLQFLFEYFSETQRNKGNFPGRFSGRQFSNSRSEMNVSTLELGDSALYLCASSLAEAGLSGNTIYFGEGSWLTVV.

In its sample, this clone was seen once. This chain uses TRBV19 with TRBJ1-4; tentatively, D is TRBD1 (6 bases). Germline-derived CDR1 and CDR2 are LNHDA and SQIVND (reference sequence). Trimming removed 3 bases at V and 0 bases at J, with 11 bases between. The CDR3 spans 16 residues. CDR3 DNA sequence: TGTGCCAGTAGTATTGGACAGAGGGCAACTAATGAAAAACTGTTTTTT. It codes for CASSIGQRATNEKLFF.

This clone appeared once. The gene calls are TRBV12-5 and TRBJ1-1; TRBD1 matches 7 bases. Trimming removed 4 bases from V and 11 bases from J; junction bases left unmatched: 10. This CDR3 region has 13 residues. Germline CDR1 is LGHNT and CDR2 is FRNRAP. The CDR3 DNA sequence: TGTGCTAGTGGTTCAGGGGGGCCCCTTCGGGCTTTCTTT. Protein sequence: CASGSGGPLRAFF.

CDR3 sequence: CASSLILAGGVETQYF. CDR3 nucleotide sequence: TGCGCCAGCAGCTTGATCCTAGCGGGGGGTGTAGAGACCCAGTACTTC. This chain uses TRBV5-1 with TRBJ2-5; the match to TRBD2 covers 11 bases. The CDR3 length is 16 residues. J was trimmed by 4 bases and V by 1 base; bases with no gene match: 6. The germline V gene encodes CDR1 SGHRS and CDR2 YFSETQ.

This clone was recorded once. The chain's CDR3 is CASSFRTGTSGGALYEQYF. The CDR3 DNA reads TGCGCCAGCAGCTTTCGCACCGGGACTAGCGGGGGGGCTCTCTACGAGCAGTACTTC. This chain links TRBV5-1 with TRBJ2-7; the match to TRBD2 covers 16 bases. The ends lost 2 bases at V and 3 bases at J; junction bases unmatched: 11. Germline lookup yields CDR1 SGHRS and CDR2 YFSETQ. The CDR3 is made up of 19 amino acids.

The chain uses TRBV9 and TRBJ2-5, with unresolved D. The closer fit of TRBJ2-7 to the DNA end suggests the J call may be wrong. Looked up from germline, CDR1 is SGDLS and CDR2 is YYNGEE. This CDR3 is 13 amino acids long. Here the CDR3 DNA reads TGTGCCAGCAGCGGACGGGTCCTCGGCGAGCAGTACTTC. Encoded protein: CASSGRVLGEQYF.

The rearrangement links TRBV27 to TRBJ1-2, with D hard to call. CDR1 and CDR2 (germline): MNHEY, SMNVEV (reference sequence). The CDR3 runs to 14 residues. Between the trimmed V and J ends, which lost 5 bases and 5 bases, there was a span of 15 bases. CDR3 nucleotide sequence: TGTGCCAGCAGTCCCCCCGGACGGACTTATGGCTACACCTTC. This gives the protein CASSPPGRTYGYTF.

The V call is TRBV5-4, the J call TRBJ2-2, with a tentative D call TRBD1 (6 bases). From germline, CDR1 is SGHNT and CDR2 YYREEE (reference sequence). Trimming pared 4 bases from V and 4 bases from J, leaving 17 bases between. The CDR3 has 16 amino acids. As DNA, the CDR3 is TGTGCCAGCAGCCAACGCAAAACAGGGCCCACCGGGGAGCTGTTTTTT. The encoded protein is CASSQRKTGPTGELFF.

The chain has TRBV2 and TRBJ2-7, with a weak D call TRBD1 (6 bases). Trimming took off 4 bases at V and 3 bases at J, with 7 bases between the two ends. Germline V lookup: CDR1 SNHLY, CDR2 FYNNEI. This CDR3 has 12 residues. This chain's CDR3 is CASSGTVYEQYF. The CDR3 nucleotides read TGTGCCAGCAGTGGGACAGTCTACGAGCAGTACTTC. Together with reference TRBV2 and TRBJ2-7, the CDR3 gives the full variable domain: EPEVTQTPSHQVTQMGQEVILRCVPISNHLYFYWYRQILGQKVEFLVSFYNNEISEKSEIFDDQFSVERPDGSNFTLKIRSTKLEDSAMYFCASSGTVYEQYFGPGTRLTVT.

This clone has a handful of counts. The chain couples TRBV4-3 to TRBJ2-7, with D tentatively TRBD2 (5 bases). Germline V gene lookup returns CDR1 LGHNA and CDR2 YSLEER. This CDR3 is 13 amino acids long. The V and J ends lost 0 bases and 6 bases respectively, with 9 bases between them. DNA for the CDR3: TGCGCCAGCAGCCAAGATCCCCGGGGCGAGCAGTACTTC. Amino acids: CASSQDPRGEQYF.

The chain couples TRBV28 to TRBJ1-2; 7 bases are shared with TRBD1. This CDR3 region has 14 residues. V was pared by 8 bases and J by 7 bases, with 13 bases of the junction left unmatched. Germline CDR1 reads MDHEN; CDR2 reads SYDVKM. As DNA, the CDR3 is TGTGCCAGCGGGGAGGTGACAGGGAATAGTGGCTACACCTTC. It yields the protein CASGEVTGNSGYTF.

The chain links TRBV28 to TRBJ2-5; TRBD1 agrees at 12 bases. Germline CDR1 reads MDHEN; CDR2 reads SYDVKM. J lost 7 bases, V lost 5 bases, and 20 bases had no gene match. The CDR3 covers 19 residues. CDR3 sequence reads: CASSLQTNRDRGRGWTQYF. CDR3 nucleotide sequence: TGTGCCAGCAGTCTACAGACAAACCGGGACAGGGGGCGAGGGTGGACCCAGTACTTC.

This rearrangement joins TRBV27 to TRBJ1-1; a weak D match, TRBD1 (5 bases). The CDR3 totals 17 residues. V lost 2 bases, J lost 0 bases, and 16 bases lay in between. Germline loops: CDR1 MNHEY, CDR2 SMNVEV (reference sequence). The CDR3 protein is CASSLGVGQGMNTEAFF. In nucleotides, the CDR3 is TGTGCCAGCAGTTTAGGCGTCGGCCAGGGTATGAACACTGAAGCTTTCTTT.

Regarding this clone: A junction end diverges from the germline sequence, so it may reflect a read error. CDR3 loop: CASSSRTLKEAQYF. The CDR3 DNA reads TGTGCCAGCAGCTCACGGACTCTAAAAGAGGCCCAGTACTTC. This chain connects TRBV7-9 to TRBJ2-5; the D gene is possibly TRBD2 (5 bases). The CDR3 is made up of 14 amino acids. The V gene's germline CDR1 is SEHNR and CDR2 FQNEAQ (reference sequence).

This chain uses TRBV7-8 with TRBJ2-7; 7 nucleotides match TRBD1. CDR3 size: 15 residues. CDR1 and CDR2 from the germline V gene are SGHVS and FQNEAQ. J lost 1 base, V lost 4 bases, and 7 bases had no gene match. The DNA for the CDR3 is TGTGCCAGCAGCTCGCGGACAGGAGGTTCCTACGAGCAGTACTTC. Its protein product is CASSSRTGGSYEQYF.

This clone appeared a few times. This chain connects TRBV5-6 to TRBJ1-2; 7 bases are shared with TRBD1. The CDR3 has 15 amino acids. Germline-derived CDR1 and CDR2 are SGHDT and YYEEEE. Trimming took 4 bases from V and 4 from J; bases not matched to a gene: 10. CDR3 sequence reads: CASSPNRGGFYGYTF. The CDR3 DNA sequence: TGTGCCAGCAGCCCCAACAGGGGAGGCTTCTATGGCTACACCTTC. Using reference TRBV5-6 and TRBJ1-2 for the parts outside the CDR3, the full variable domain is DAGVTQSPTHLIKTRGQQVTLRCSPKSGHDTVSWYQQALGQGPQFIFQYYEEEERQRGNFPDRFSGHQFPNYSSELNVNALLLGDSALYLCASSPNRGGFYGYTFGSGTRLTVV.

V usage is TRBV7-3 and J usage is TRBJ2-3; tentatively, D is TRBD2 (6 bases). The CDR3 is made up of 13 amino acids. Trimming removed 1 base from V and 14 bases from J, with 16 bases in between. Germline CDR1 reads SGHTA; CDR2 reads FQGTGA. CDR3 in amino acids: CASSLRQGSGGYF. CDR3 coding DNA: TGTGCCAGCAGCTTAAGGCAGGGTTCCGGGGGGTATTTT.

The V call is TRBV29-1, the J call TRBJ2-5; maybe TRBD1 (5 bases). This CDR3 is 14 amino acids long. Looked up from germline, CDR1 is SQVTM and CDR2 is ANQGSEA. V was trimmed by 6 bases and J by 1 base, leaving 15 bases between them. The DNA for the CDR3 is TGCAGCGTGACACAACACAGGTCCCAAGAGACCCAGTACTTC. Its protein is CSVTQHRSQETQYF.

This chain links TRBV2 with TRBJ1-5; 12 nucleotides match TRBD1. This CDR3 has 19 amino acids. The trim removed 4 bases at V and 3 bases at J, leaving 13 bases unmatched. Germline V lookup: CDR1 SNHLY, CDR2 FYNNEI. CDR3 region: CASSGRRDRGRMTNQPQHF. CDR3 sequence (DNA): TGTGCCAGCAGTGGGCGCCGGGACAGGGGGCGGATGACCAATCAGCCCCAGCATTTT.

The V gene is TRBV27, the J gene TRBJ1-2; 8 nucleotides agree with TRBD1. The CDR3 runs 14 residues. J was trimmed by 8 bases and V by 3 bases; bases with no gene match: 8. The germline V gene has CDR1 MNHEY and CDR2 SMNVEV (reference sequence). CDR3 amino acids: CASSFLAGGYGYTF. The DNA for the CDR3 is TGTGCCAGCAGTTTTCTGGCAGGGGGCTACGGCTACACCTTC.

By share of the sample, this clone is medium-sized (0.01 to 0.1%). This sequence joins TRBV6-4 and TRBJ2-1; 9 positions agree with TRBD2. This CDR3 has 14 residues. The V segment lost 2 bases and the J segment 8 bases; nucleotides outside the gene matches: 4. The germline V gene has CDR1 MRHNA and CDR2 SNTAGT. CDR3 region: CASSDGGGGDEQFF. The CDR3 DNA reads as TGTGCCAGCAGTGACGGCGGGGGGGGCGATGAGCAGTTCTTC.

The CDR3 DNA reads as TGTGCCTGGAGTGTACCCCCAGCGGGTTCGAGCGGCTACACCTTC. It yields the protein CAWSVPPAGSSGYTF. The chain combines TRBV30 with TRBJ1-2; the D is unclear. Trimming removed 0 bases at V and 8 bases at J, with 19 bases between. This CDR3 is built from 15 residues. Germline V CDR1 and CDR2: GTSNPN, SVGIG (reference sequence).

This clone was counted only a few times. V gene TRBV19 combines with J gene TRBJ1-1; 9 bases align to TRBD1. The germline gives CDR1 LNHDA, CDR2 SQIVND (reference sequence). The CDR3 consists of 13 residues. J was trimmed by 9 bases and V by 6 bases; bases with no gene match: 8. Written as DNA, the CDR3 is TGTGCCAGTAGCGTACAGGGGGCGGAAAAAGCTTTCTTT. Residues: CASSVQGAEKAFF.

The V gene is TRBV5-4, the J gene TRBJ1-2; D may be TRBD1 (6 bases). The CDR3 covers 12 residues. CDR1 is SGHNT and CDR2 is YYREEE in the germline V gene (reference sequence). The germline V and J ends were trimmed by 4 bases and 7 bases, with 11 bases remaining between them. CDR3 sequence: CASSPGTFGYTF. DNA for the CDR3: TGTGCCAGCAGCCCTGGGACATTTGGCTACACCTTC.

The rearrangement links TRBV27 to TRBJ2-7; D is perhaps TRBD2 (6 bases). CDR1 is MNHEY, CDR2 SMNVEV, per germline (reference sequence). This CDR3 spans 11 amino acids. Trimming stripped 6 bases from V and 7 bases from J, with 10 bases between. CDR3: CASSTGREQYF. In DNA form, the CDR3 reads TGTGCCAGCAGCACGGGGAGGGAGCAGTACTTC.

The rearrangement uses TRBV7-2 and TRBJ2-5, with a possible D match to TRBD2 (6 bases). The CDR3 loop spans 16 amino acids. The V end was cut by 3 bases, the J end by 0 bases, with 14 bases between. Germline V CDR1 and CDR2: SGHTA, FQGNSA. CDR3 in DNA: TGTGCCAGCAGCTTTACCGGGACTTCTTACCAAGAGACCCAGTACTTC. Encoded protein: CASSFTGTSYQETQYF.

This clone was recorded only once. This chain uses TRBV27 with TRBJ2-5, with 11 bases fitting TRBD1. The CDR3 runs to 15 residues. V lost 4 bases and J lost 5; bases outside the gene matches: 6. CDR1 MNHEY and CDR2 SMNVEV come from the germline V gene (reference sequence). The CDR3 is CASSSGTGGVETQYF. CDR3 nucleotides: TGTGCCAGCAGTTCTGGGACAGGGGGTGTGGAGACCCAGTACTTC.

This sequence joins TRBV5-1 and TRBJ2-5, with TRBD2 identical over 7 bases. After removal of 2 bases from V and 0 bases from J, the junction contained 4 bases not matched to a gene. This CDR3 spans 15 amino acids. Germline values: CDR1 SGHRS, CDR2 YFSETQ. This CDR3 reads CASSFIGGNQETQYF. CDR3 coding DNA: TGCGCCAGCAGCTTTATCGGGGGGAACCAAGAGACCCAGTACTTC.

The rearrangement joins TRBV27 to TRBJ2-5; 12 bases match TRBD2. The CDR3 is 13 residues long. V dropped 10 bases and J dropped 8; count of bases not matched to a gene: 8. Germline values: CDR1 MNHEY, CDR2 SMNVEV (reference sequence). CDR3 sequence (DNA): TGTGCCACCAGACTAGCGGGGGATGATACCCAGTACTTC. Its translation is CATRLAGDDTQYF.

This clone appeared once. This CDR3 reads CASSTGSSTEAFF. The CDR3 DNA sequence: TGTGCCAGCAGTACGGGGTCGAGCACTGAAGCTTTCTTT. The chain uses TRBV6-1 and TRBJ1-1; no clear D. Trimming stripped 5 bases from V and 4 bases from J, with 11 bases between. In germline, CDR1 is MNHNS, CDR2 SASEGT. This CDR3 has 13 residues.

This clone was seen a single time. V usage is TRBV10-1 and J usage is TRBJ2-1, with TRBD2 matching over 8 bases. CDR3 length: 17 amino acids. Germline CDR1 and CDR2: WNHNN and SYGVQD (reference sequence). V gave up 8 bases and J gave up 3 bases; unmatched junction bases: 15. The CDR3 region is CASLPLGSGDLYNEQFF. The CDR3 nucleotides read TGCGCCAGCCTACCTTTGGGTAGCGGGGACCTCTACAATGAGCAGTTCTTC.

The chain carries TRBV18 and TRBJ2-3, with D uncertain. CDR1 and CDR2 from the germline V gene are KGHSH and LQKENI. The CDR3 is 13 residues long. Trimming removed 2 bases from V and 5 bases from J, with 8 bases in between. The CDR3 reads CASSPIHEDTQYF. The DNA for the CDR3 is TGTGCCAGCTCACCAATACATGAAGATACGCAGTATTTT.